A selection of T cell receptor beta chains follows, all from one sample in a study of blood T cells in healthy people across ages. TCRdb used MiXCR to reprocess the 5' RACE reads, holding one entry per CDR3 protein. This table has hundreds of thousands of distinct CDR3 sequences, about 27% appearing once. This sample also appeared in a second study, on T cells of mothers and their children.

Source material: blood. Receptor source: a boy aged 2 to 10 in good health. Each CDR3 is given with its conserved first and last residue. A D gene is named only where the DNA matches it firmly. Size is omitted from some rows. Given values are once, few, many or a class for expanded clones.

V	D	size	J	CDR3	DNA
TRBV10-3	.	few	TRBJ1-6	CAISESRNDSPLHF	TGTGCCATCAGTGAGTCGAGGAATGATTCACCCCTCCACTTT
TRBV29-1	.	.	TRBJ1-1	CNSTRGYTEAFF	TGCAACTCCACGCGGGGATATACTGAAGCTTTCTTT
TRBV10-3	.	few	TRBJ2-3	CATESNTDTQYF	TGTGCCACCGAGTCCAACACAGATACGCAGTATTTT
TRBV6-6	.	.	TRBJ1-1	CASNRLLNTEAFF	TGTGCCAGCAACCGGCTGCTGAACACTGAAGCTTTCTTT
TRBV20-1	TRBD2	.	TRBJ2-3	CSASGGDTDTQYF	TGCAGTGCTAGCGGGGGGGACACAGATACGCAGTATTTT
TRBV20-1	.	few	TRBJ2-1	CSARVPGVQWYNEQFF	TGCAGTGCTAGGGTTCCGGGGGTACAGTGGTACAATGAGCAGTTCTTC
TRBV6-5	TRBD2	.	TRBJ2-2	CASRLAANTGELFF	TGTGCCAGCAGGCTAGCGGCGAACACCGGGGAGCTGTTTTTT
TRBV5-1	.	.	TRBJ1-1	CASRYPGGTEAFF	TGCGCCAGCCGCTACCCGGGGGGAACTGAAGCTTTCTTT
TRBV29-1	.	few	TRBJ2-7	CSVAGVYSYEQYF	TGCAGCGTTGCGGGAGTCTACTCCTACGAGCAGTACTTC
TRBV7-8	.	.	TRBJ2-3	CASSLERVFFTDTQYF	TGTGCCAGCAGCTTAGAACGGGTGTTCTTCACAGATACGCAGTATTTT
TRBV20-1	TRBD2	few	TRBJ2-5	CSAREGTSGKQETQYF	TGCAGTGCTAGAGAAGGGACTAGCGGGAAACAAGAGACCCAGTACTTC